The next 24 T cell receptor beta chains were all read from a single sample in a study of OX40 agonist ivuxolimab in advanced cancers. Some clones are missing from TCRdb's copy, which holds only in-frame ones; the method was immunoSEQ multiplex PCR. The sample has 70,000 to 80,000 clones, 92% seen once. The source was CD4+ or CD8+ T cells sorted from blood, collected in a trial of the OX40 agonist ivuxolimab. Receptors originate from an adult with an advanced solid tumor such as melanoma, head and neck, liver or kidney cancer.

The rearrangement links TRBV4-3 to TRBJ2-3; 9 positions match TRBD2. V was pared by 0 bases and J by 5 bases, with 3 bases of the junction left unmatched. There are 15 residues in the CDR3. From germline, CDR1 is LGHNA and CDR2 YSLEER. CDR3 coding DNA: TGCGCCAGCAGCCAAGATCTAGCGGGGCTAGATACGCAGTATTTT. This encodes CASSQDLAGLDTQYF.

The chain uses TRBV25-1 and TRBJ1-1; D may be TRBD1 (6 bases). V lost 1 base, J lost 4 bases, and 13 bases lay in between. CDR1 MGHDK and CDR2 SYGVNS come from the germline V gene. This CDR3 is 15 amino acids long. CDR3 sequence: CASSEWTVPGTEAFF. CDR3 sequence (DNA): TGTGCCAGCAGTGAATGGACAGTTCCCGGCACTGAAGCTTTCTTT.

The CDR3, as DNA: TGTGCCAGCAGCTTAAAGGGACAGGGGGTCACTGAAGCTTTCTTT. Its protein product is CASSLKGQGVTEAFF. This chain joins TRBV7-2 and TRBJ1-1, with 11 bases fitting TRBD1. CDR1 SGHTA and CDR2 FQGNSA come from the germline V gene. CDR3 length: 15 residues. Germline trimming cut 2 bases from V and 4 bases from J; bases unmatched to any gene: 3.

With respect to this clone: At one of its ends the junction is not consistent with the germline gene, which may arise from a read error. The genes are TRBV19 and TRBJ2-4; 12 bases match TRBD2. This CDR3 comprises 11 residues. CDR1 and CDR2 from the germline V gene are LNHDA and SQIVND (reference sequence). The CDR3 DNA reads as TGCTCTAGCGGGGGGGGAAACATTCAGTACTTC. Protein product: CSSGGGNIQYF.

The CDR3 region has the DNA TGTGCCAGCAGCATCCTGCCGGGACTAGCTGGCACAGATACGCAGTATTTT. Its protein is CASSILPGLAGTDTQYF. This rearrangement joins TRBV28 to TRBJ2-3, with 9 bases lining up with TRBD2. V lost 6 bases to trimming and J lost 1 base; unmatched junction nucleotides: 11. The CDR3 loop spans 17 amino acids. Germline V gene data show CDR1 as MDHEN and CDR2 as SYDVKM.

V is TRBV11-2 and J is TRBJ1-1; D may be TRBD1 (5 bases). Germline CDR1 and CDR2: SGHAT and FQNNGV. V was cut by 4 bases and J by 4 bases, with 19 bases left in between. The CDR3 is 16 residues long. CDR3 coding DNA: TGTGCCAGCAGCTCCCCCATGGGAGGGGTCCGCACTGAAGCTTTCTTT. Encoded protein: CASSSPMGGVRTEAFF.

The chain uses TRBV5-1 and TRBJ2-7; 7 bases are a match to TRBD2. The germline V gene has CDR1 SGHRS and CDR2 YFSETQ. V was clipped by 2 bases and J by 5 bases; unmatched bases: 10. This CDR3 has 15 residues. The CDR3 loop is CASSFRGDPADEQYF. The CDR3 region has the DNA TGCGCCAGCAGCTTTCGGGGGGACCCGGCCGACGAGCAGTACTTC.

The chain joins TRBV9 to TRBJ2-3; 10 bases are shared with TRBD1. Germline-derived CDR1 and CDR2 are SGDLS and YYNGEE. V gave up 1 base and J gave up 4 bases; unmatched junction bases: 6. The CDR3 loop spans 16 amino acids. CDR3 residues: CASSVSGTGAPDTQYF. Written as DNA, the CDR3 is TGTGCCAGCAGCGTAAGCGGGACAGGGGCGCCAGATACGCAGTATTTT. The complete variable domain, with remaining parts taken from reference TRBV9 and TRBJ2-3, reads DSGVTQTPKHLITATGQRVTLRCSPRSGDLSVYWYQQSLDQGLQFLIQYYNGEERAKGNILERFSAQQFPDLHSELNLSSLELGDSALYFCASSVSGTGAPDTQYFGPGTRLTVL.

In nucleotides, the CDR3 is TGTGCCATCATGGGACAGGCGCACACCGGGGAGCTGTTTTTT. This sequence encodes CAIMGQAHTGELFF. This chain connects TRBV10-3 to TRBJ2-2; 8 bases are shared with TRBD1. V trimming: 7 bases; J trimming: 3 bases; junction bases outside the gene matches: 4. Germline assignment: CDR1 ENHRY and CDR2 SYGVKD. The CDR3 is made up of 14 amino acids.

The chain combines TRBV12-2 with TRBJ1-5; TRBD1 is taken as the D call from the table, unchecked against the DNA. TRBV12-2 is noted as a pseudogene. This CDR3 contains 22 residues. CDR3 DNA: TGTGCAAGTCGCTCTCGAGGCAAGCAGATTTCGGGGACAGGGGGTGGCAATCAGCCCCAGCATTTT. It encodes CASRSRGKQISGTGGGNQPQHF.

The count of this clone is one. The chain is built from TRBV18 and TRBJ2-2; 10 bases agree with TRBD2. V lost 3 bases to trimming and J lost 0 bases; unmatched junction nucleotides: 4. The CDR3 contains 17 residues. Germline CDR1 is KGHSH and CDR2 is LQKENI. CDR3 in DNA: TGTGCCAGCTCACCCCGACTAGCGGGCTCGAACACCGGGGAGCTGTTTTTT. Translating it yields CASSPRLAGSNTGELFF.

J is TRBJ2-1 and V is TRBV6-1, with D possibly being TRBD2 (5 bases). V was trimmed by 0 bases and J by 9 bases, leaving 15 bases between them. CDR1 and CDR2 from the germline V gene are MNHNS and SASEGT. The CDR3 runs to 15 residues. The CDR3 sequence: CASSEAGSERGEQFF. CDR3 sequence (DNA): TGTGCCAGCAGTGAAGCGGGATCGGAACGGGGTGAGCAGTTCTTC.

The chain recombines TRBV6-5 with TRBJ1-6; 8 bases line up with TRBD1. The germline V gene has CDR1 MNHEY and CDR2 SVGAGI. Trimming cost V 7 bases and J 10 bases; bases outside gene matches: 6. The CDR3 loop spans 13 amino acids. The chain's CDR3 is CASMTGAGSPLHF. In nucleotides, the CDR3 is TGTGCCAGCATGACAGGGGCAGGATCACCCCTCCACTTT.

The rearrangement joins TRBV29-1 to TRBJ2-7, with 7 bases aligning to TRBD1. Germline lookup yields CDR1 SQVTM and CDR2 ANQGSEA. The length of the CDR3 is 13 residues. The J segment lost 2 bases and the V segment lost 4 bases, leaving 5 bases of the junction unmatched. CDR3 sequence: CSVVRGPAYEQYF. The CDR3 DNA follows: TGCAGCGTTGTTAGGGGGCCAGCCTACGAGCAGTACTTC.

V gene TRBV27 combines with J gene TRBJ1-5; D is uncertain. V lost 2 bases, J lost 4 bases, and 12 bases lay in between. Germline-derived CDR1 and CDR2 are MNHEY and SMNVEV (reference sequence). This CDR3 spans 15 amino acids. The CDR3 bases are TGTGCCAGCAGTTTAGAAAGGTGGGGAAATCAGCCCCAGCATTTT. Amino acids: CASSLERWGNQPQHF.

The J gene is TRBJ1-5, the V gene TRBV5-6; the D gene is possibly TRBD1 (5 bases). V lost 0 bases, J lost 3 bases, and 7 bases lay in between. Germline values: CDR1 SGHDT, CDR2 YYEEEE. The CDR3 spans 14 residues. The DNA for the CDR3 is TGTGCCAGCAGCTTGGGACAGATCAATCAGCCCCAGCATTTT. Translated: CASSLGQINQPQHF.

The chain carries TRBV5-1 and TRBJ2-2; D is possibly TRBD1 (7 bases). CDR1 and CDR2 (germline): SGHRS, YFSETQ. This CDR3 is 15 amino acids long. V was trimmed by 2 bases and J by 7 bases, leaving 15 bases between them. CDR3 region: CASSLTGEVNGELFF. In nucleotides, the CDR3 is TGCGCCAGCAGCTTAACAGGGGAGGTTAACGGGGAGCTGTTTTTT.

The chain employs TRBV10-2 and TRBJ2-1; TRBD1 matches at 7 bases. The length of the CDR3 is 14 residues. After removal of 7 bases from V and 4 bases from J, the junction contained 7 bases not matched to a gene. The germline gives CDR1 WSHSY, CDR2 SAAADI. This CDR3 reads CASKSETGYNEQFF. In DNA, the CDR3 is TGCGCCAGCAAATCGGAGACAGGGTACAATGAGCAGTTCTTC.

This clone has only one observation. This chain uses TRBV6-6 with TRBJ2-7; 8 nucleotides agree with TRBD1. Germline V gene sequence: CDR1 MNHNY, CDR2 SVGAGI (reference sequence). The CDR3 has 14 amino acids. J gave up 5 bases and V 9 bases, and 12 bases lay outside the gene matches. In nucleotides, the CDR3 is TGTGCCAGTCGGAAGGCAGGGGGCAGCAACGAGCAGTACTTC. Encoded protein: CASRKAGGSNEQYF.

The chain employs TRBV7-2 and TRBJ2-7; TRBD1 agrees at 10 bases. Germline V lookup: CDR1 SGHTA, CDR2 FQGNSA. The CDR3 has 18 residues. Trimming took 0 bases from V and 0 from J; bases not matched to a gene: 8. CDR3 residues: CASSLASAGTGVSYEQYF. CDR3 DNA: TGTGCCAGCAGCTTAGCGTCCGCAGGGACAGGGGTCTCCTACGAGCAGTACTTC.

The chain has TRBV6-5 and TRBJ1-1; D uncertain. The CDR3 runs 15 residues. Trimming shortened V by 6 bases and J by 3 bases, and 17 bases separated the two germline ends. CDR1 MNHEY and CDR2 SVGAGI come from the germline V gene. The CDR3 sequence: CASRPVVLVHTEAFF. The CDR3 DNA is TGTGCCAGCAGACCGGTGGTTTTAGTGCACACTGAAGCTTTCTTT.

The rearrangement links TRBV14 to TRBJ1-3; tentative D call: TRBD1 (5 bases). V shed 1 base and J shed 0 bases, with 16 bases lying between them. CDR1 SGHDN and CDR2 FVKESK come from the germline V gene. The CDR3 contains 18 residues. The CDR3 region has the DNA TGTGCCAGCAGCCAAGTTTATGGCAGGGTTCGCTCTGGAAACACCATATATTTT. Translated: CASSQVYGRVRSGNTIYF.

Here the CDR3 DNA reads TGTGCCAGTAGGCAGTCCGGCTCTGGGGCCAACGTCCTGACTTTC. Translating gives CASRQSGSGANVLTF. The V gene is TRBV19, the J gene TRBJ2-6; D gene unclear. V was trimmed by 6 bases and J by 0 bases, leaving 9 bases between them. Per the germline V gene, CDR1 is LNHDA and CDR2 is SQIVND (reference sequence). The CDR3 loop spans 15 amino acids.

V is TRBV30 and J is TRBJ1-4; D remains unclear. The germline V and J ends were trimmed by 5 bases and 14 bases, with 18 bases remaining between them. Germline V gene lookup returns CDR1 GTSNPN and CDR2 SVGIG (reference sequence). The CDR3 extends over 12 amino acids. CDR3 nucleotide sequence: TGTGCCTGGCAAACTTCGCCTTATCTTCTGTTTTTT. This gives the protein CAWQTSPYLLFF.